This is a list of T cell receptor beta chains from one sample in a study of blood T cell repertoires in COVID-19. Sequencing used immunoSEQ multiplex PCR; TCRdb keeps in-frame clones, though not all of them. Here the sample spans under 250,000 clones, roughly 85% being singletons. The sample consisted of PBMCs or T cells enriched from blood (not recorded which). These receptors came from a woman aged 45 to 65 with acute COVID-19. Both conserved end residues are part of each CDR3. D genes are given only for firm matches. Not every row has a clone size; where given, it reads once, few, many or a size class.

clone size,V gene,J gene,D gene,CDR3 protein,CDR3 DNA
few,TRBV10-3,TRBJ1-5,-,CAISEGGFSNQPQHF,TGTGCCATCAGTGAGGGGGGCTTTAGCAATCAGCCCCAGCATTTT
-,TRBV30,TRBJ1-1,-,CAWGPGNTEAFF,TGTGCCTGGGGACCCGGGAACACTGAAGCTTTCTTT
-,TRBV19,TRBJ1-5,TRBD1,CASSISGGRADQPQHF,TGTGCCAGTAGTATATCAGGGGGCCGGGCTGATCAGCCCCAGCATTTT
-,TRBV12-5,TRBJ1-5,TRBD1,CASGQVDRGNQPQHF,TGTGCTAGTGGCCAAGTGGACAGGGGGAATCAGCCCCAGCATTTT
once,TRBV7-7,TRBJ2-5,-,CASSQLGSVPGDQYF,TGTGCTAGCAGCCAACTTGGTAGCGTTCCTGGGGACCAGTACTTC
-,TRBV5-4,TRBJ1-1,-,CASSTQAYTEAFF,TGTGCCAGCAGCACCCAAGCGTACACTGAAGCTTTCTTT
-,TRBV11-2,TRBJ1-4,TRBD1,CASSIGQGTNEKLFF,TGTGCCAGCAGCATCGGACAGGGCACTAATGAAAAACTGTTTTTT
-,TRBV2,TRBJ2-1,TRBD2,CASSEDGGGAGEQFF,TGTGCCAGCAGTGAAGATGGCGGGGGGGCTGGTGAGCAGTTCTTC
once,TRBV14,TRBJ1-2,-,CASSQLGQFRGDGYTF,TGTGCCAGCAGCCAATTAGGACAGTTTCGAGGAGATGGCTACACCTTC
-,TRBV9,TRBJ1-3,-,CASSVDERATGNTIYF,TGTGCCAGCAGCGTAGATGAGAGGGCAACTGGAAACACCATATATTTT
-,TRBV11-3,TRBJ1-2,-,CASSGDRTPLVYTF,TGTGCCAGCAGCGGCGACAGGACCCCTTTGGTCTACACCTTC
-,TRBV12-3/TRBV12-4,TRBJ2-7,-,CASGNRLVGEQYF,TGTGCCAGCGGCAACCGACTAGTTGGAGAGCAGTACTTC
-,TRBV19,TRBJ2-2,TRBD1,CASSVGQGRTGELFF,TGTGCCAGTAGTGTTGGACAGGGACGGACCGGGGAGCTGTTTTTT
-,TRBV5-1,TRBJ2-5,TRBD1,CASSLGTVYSETQYF,TGCGCCAGCAGTTTAGGGACAGTTTACTCGGAGACCCAGTACTTC
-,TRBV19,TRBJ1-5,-,CASSIDQGGRQPQHF,TGTGCCAGTAGTATAGATCAGGGAGGGCGTCAGCCCCAGCATTTT
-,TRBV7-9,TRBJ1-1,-,CATHTGIGTEAFF,TGTGCCACGCACACAGGGATCGGCACTGAAGCTTTCTTT
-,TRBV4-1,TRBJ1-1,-,CASSPFRDTNTEAFF,TGCGCCAGCAGCCCTTTTCGGGACACGAACACTGAAGCTTTCTTT
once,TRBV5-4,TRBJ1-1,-,CASSFRGSSTEAFF,TGTGCCAGCAGCTTTAGGGGGAGTAGCACTGAAGCTTTCTTT
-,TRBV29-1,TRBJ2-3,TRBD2,CSVARTSVTGDTQYF,TGCAGCGTTGCGAGGACTAGCGTGACCGGAGATACGCAGTATTTT
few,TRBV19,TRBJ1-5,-,CASSRNPPGYSNQPQHF,TGTGCCAGTAGCCGAAATCCCCCAGGTTATAGCAATCAGCCCCAGCATTTT
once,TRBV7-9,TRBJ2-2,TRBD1,CASSPTGVTGELFF,TGTGCCAGCAGTCCCACAGGGGTAACCGGGGAGCTGTTTTTT
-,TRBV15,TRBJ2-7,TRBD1,CATSREGQGWYEQYF,TGTGCCACCAGCAGAGAGGGACAGGGGTGGTACGAGCAGTACTTC
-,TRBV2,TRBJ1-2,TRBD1,CASIPGQGNYGYTF,TGTGCCAGCATCCCGGGACAGGGCAACTATGGCTACACCTTC
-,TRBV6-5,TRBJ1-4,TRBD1,CASRKGGSGEKLFF,TGTGCCAGCAGGAAAGGGGGCTCAGGGGAAAAACTGTTTTTT
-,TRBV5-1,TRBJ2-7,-,CASSRDNSYEQYF,TGCGCCAGCAGCCGGGACAACTCCTACGAGCAGTACTTC
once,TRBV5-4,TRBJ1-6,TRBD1,CASSLWQGDNSPLHF,TGTGCCAGCAGCTTGTGGCAGGGGGATAATTCACCCCTCCACTTT
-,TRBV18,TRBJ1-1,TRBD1,CASSPTRDRGQGEAFF,TGTGCCAGCTCACCAACGCGGGACAGGGGGCAGGGTGAAGCTTTCTTT
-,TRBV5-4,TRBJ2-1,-,CASSLEAGQYNEQFF,TGTGCCAGCAGCTTGGAGGCAGGGCAGTACAATGAGCAGTTCTTC
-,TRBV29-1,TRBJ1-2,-,CSVEAGFYTF,TGCAGCGTTGAGGCAGGGTTCTACACCTTC
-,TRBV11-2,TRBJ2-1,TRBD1,CASSPGTGEFF,TGTGCCAGCAGCCCCGGGACAGGAGAGTTCTTC
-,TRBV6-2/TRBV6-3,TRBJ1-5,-,CASRYGGAGNQPQHF,TGTGCCAGCAGGTACGGCGGGGCAGGAAATCAGCCCCAGCATTTT
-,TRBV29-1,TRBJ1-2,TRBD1,CSTGQGTDYGYTF,TGCAGCACAGGACAGGGGACCGACTATGGCTACACCTTC
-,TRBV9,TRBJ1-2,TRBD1,CASSQIGQGGYGYTF,TGTGCCAGCAGCCAAATCGGACAGGGAGGCTATGGCTACACCTTC
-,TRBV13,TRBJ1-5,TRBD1,CASSPGQGRPQHF,TGTGCCAGCAGTCCGGGACAGGGCCGTCCCCAGCATTTT
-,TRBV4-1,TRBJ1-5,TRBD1,CASSGNRGDQPQHF,TGCGCCAGCAGCGGAAACAGGGGGGATCAGCCCCAGCATTTT
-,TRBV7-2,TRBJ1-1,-,CASSLLEAGRSTEAFF,TGTGCCAGCAGCCTGCTCGAGGCGGGTCGAAGCACTGAAGCTTTCTTT
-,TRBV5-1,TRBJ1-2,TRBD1,CASSPGTVYGYTF,TGCGCCAGCAGCCCCGGGACAGTATATGGCTACACCTTC
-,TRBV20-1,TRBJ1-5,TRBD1,CSASRRGLNSNQPQHF,TGCAGTGCTAGTCGGAGGGGGCTCAATAGCAATCAGCCCCAGCATTTT
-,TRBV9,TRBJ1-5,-,CASSVEGGNQPQHF,TGTGCCAGCAGCGTAGAGGGGGGCAATCAGCCCCAGCATTTT
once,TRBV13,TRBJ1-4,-,CASSPRTATNEKLFF,TGTGCCAGCAGCCCGAGGACAGCAACTAATGAAAAACTGTTTTTT
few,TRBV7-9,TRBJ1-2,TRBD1,CASSLSDRDYGYTF,TGTGCCAGCAGCTTAAGCGACAGGGACTATGGCTACACCTTC
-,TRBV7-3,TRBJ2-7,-,CASSRGFPGYEQYF,TGTGCCAGCAGCCGCGGGTTCCCTGGCTACGAGCAGTACTTC
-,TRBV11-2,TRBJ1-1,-,CASKMSRQMNTEAFF,TGTGCCAGCAAAATGAGTCGCCAAATGAACACTGAAGCTTTCTTT
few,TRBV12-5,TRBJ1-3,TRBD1,CASGLGQGSLAGNTIYF,TGTGCTAGTGGTTTGGGACAGGGGTCATTAGCGGGAAACACCATATATTTT
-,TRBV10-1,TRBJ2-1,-,CASSAYNEQFF,TGCGCCAGCAGTGCTTACAATGAGCAGTTCTTC
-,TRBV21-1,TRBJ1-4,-,CASSARFLWESSTGATNEKLFF,TGTGCCAGCAGCGCTCGGTTCCTGTGGGAAAGTTCCACAGGCGCAACTAATGAAAAACTGTTTTTT
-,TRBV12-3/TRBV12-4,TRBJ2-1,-,CASSLAGSGEQFF,TGTGCCAGCAGTTTAGCCGGCAGCGGCGAGCAGTTCTTC